This T cell receptor (beta chain) was identified during a study of cytomegalovirus exposure and HLA in healthy donors. Study-wide context: As released early, the data held 70 million to 95 million unique TCRs from HLA-typed donors. The study, taken as a whole, reports: An apparent linkage of common viral pathogens to several of the most significant clusters emerged in a later analysis. Most of the TCR beta V segments (in an earlier analysis) were productive either about 90% or about 30% of the time. TCR association rates varied by HLA locus in a later analysis, with DRB1 highest and HLA-C lowest.

About this clone: Its antigen is unknown.

60 Vbeta and 13 Jbeta primers were used in PCR. Sequenced by immunoSEQ multiplex PCR; TCRdb stores in-frame clones only, minus some. The sample has more than 100,000 clones; about 74% are singletons. Sequencing was done on a sample of PBMCs. This TCR came from a woman in her sixties or seventies in good health and CMV-seronegative.

CDR3 bases: TGTGCCAGCAGCTCCGGCCGAGGTAGTTACGAGCAGTACTTC. The encoded protein is CASSSGRGSYEQYF. The chain links TRBV11-1 to TRBJ2-7; D is ambiguous. Trimming took off 4 bases at V and 4 bases at J, with 14 bases between the two ends. The CDR3 is made up of 14 amino acids. Germline CDR1 reads SGHAT; CDR2 reads FQDESV (reference sequence).